This T cell receptor (beta chain) is from a study of control samples from healthy donors and cancer patients. The CDR3 has 16 amino acids. Germline CDR1 SGHVS, CDR2 FNYEAQ. The V and J ends lost 4 bases and 2 bases, in that order; junction bases with no gene match: 10. This table comes from immunoSEQ multiplex PCR, and its TCRdb copy is limited to in-frame clones, with some not included. The table lists fewer than 30,000 clones, approximately 87% of them singletons. V is TRBV7-6 and J is TRBJ2-7; 8 bases align to TRBD1. This TCR was sampled from a woman aged 40 to 50 with lung cancer. The sample comprised PBMCs. CDR3 bases: TGTGCCAGCAGCTCCCCTGGACAGGGCGGTCCCTACGAGCAGTACTTC. Protein product: CASSSPGQGGPYEQYF.